The 16 T cell receptor beta chains reported below all come from one sample, sequenced in a study of T-cell memory formation after mild COVID-19. TCRdb itself ran the 5' RACE reads through MiXCR, one entry per CDR3 protein. The sample has around 320,000 distinct CDR3 sequences; roughly a fifth are singletons. Input material: PBMCs or a T cell subset sorted from them (not recorded which). The receptor set was obtained from a man aged 18 to 29 who had mild COVID-19 (a few samples of this study predate the infection). Cell type and time point are not known.

In this sample, this clonotype turned up a few times. V and J are TRBV21-1 and TRBJ2-7; no check of the table's D call, TRBD1, against the DNA was made. TRBV21-1 is classified as a pseudogene. This CDR3 is 15 amino acids long. The CDR3 here is CASRNRDRGIYEQYF. Here the CDR3 DNA reads TGTGCCAGCAGAAACCGGGACAGGGGGATCTACGAGCAGTACTTC.

The chain employs TRBV4-3 and TRBJ2-1, with D hard to call. The CDR3 loop spans 13 amino acids. Germline V gene sequence: CDR1 LGHNA, CDR2 YSLEER. Trimming removed 4 bases at V and 7 bases at J, with 11 bases between. This CDR3 reads CASSLGLTNEQFF. The CDR3 DNA sequence: TGCGCCAGCAGCCTCGGGTTAACAAATGAGCAGTTCTTC.

This chain uses TRBV18 with TRBJ2-1; D not certain. V dropped 6 bases and J dropped 5 bases, with 17 bases sitting between them. The germline V gene encodes CDR1 KGHSH and CDR2 LQKENI. The CDR3 contains 15 residues. In DNA, the CDR3 is TGTGCCAGCTCTCCAACAAACGCGTTCAACAATGAGCAGTTCTTC. The encoded protein is CASSPTNAFNNEQFF.

This clonotype was detected once. The chain carries TRBV29-1 and TRBJ2-3; 10 bases agree with TRBD2. Losses at the gene ends were 5 bases for V and 2 bases for J; bases not matched to a gene: 7. The CDR3 spans 15 residues. Germline values: CDR1 SQVTM, CDR2 ANQGSEA. The CDR3 is CSVWSSGGYTDTQYF. CDR3 DNA: TGCAGCGTTTGGTCTAGCGGGGGATACACAGATACGCAGTATTTT.

The rearrangement uses TRBV20-1 and TRBJ2-7; 7 nucleotides match TRBD2. This CDR3 is 14 amino acids long. Trimming at V came to 6 bases and at J to 4 bases, leaving 12 bases not matched to a gene. The germline CDR1 and CDR2 sequences are DFQATT and SNEGSKA (reference sequence). This CDR3 reads CSAPRGGFRYEQYF. The CDR3 DNA reads as TGCAGTGCCCCACGGGGAGGGTTTAGGTACGAGCAGTACTTC.

This chain connects TRBV12-3 or TRBV12-4 to TRBJ1-2, with unresolved D. V lost 0 bases, J lost 8 bases, and 16 bases lay in between. The CDR3 has 15 residues. The CDR3 here is CASSLAPRPPEGYTF. The DNA for the CDR3 is TGTGCCAGCAGTTTAGCTCCGCGCCCCCCGGAGGGCTACACCTTC.

In its sample, this clonotype was seen a few times. The gene calls are TRBV24-1 and TRBJ2-3; no definite D call. The CDR3 length is 14 residues. CDR1 and CDR2 (germline): KGHDR, SFDVKD. The V end was cut by 6 bases, the J end by 6 bases, with 15 bases between. In nucleotides, the CDR3 is TGTGCCACCAGTCATGGAACACACTTCGATACGCAGTATTTT. This codes for CATSHGTHFDTQYF.

The V call is TRBV7-6, the J call TRBJ1-1; tentatively, D is TRBD1 (6 bases). Germline V lookup: CDR1 SGHVS, CDR2 FNYEAQ. There are 13 residues in the CDR3. With 5 bases removed from V and 8 bases from J, the gap between germline ends came to 15 bases. CDR3: CASSVPGHREAFF. CDR3 DNA: TGTGCCAGCAGCGTTCCGGGACATCGCGAAGCTTTCTTT.

This clonotype was observed at least ten times. The chain joins TRBV7-9 to TRBJ1-1; the D is unclear. The CDR3 runs to 12 residues. V was cut by 3 bases and J by 5 bases, with 7 bases left in between. CDR1 and CDR2 (germline): SEHNR, FQNEAQ (reference sequence). The CDR3 protein is CASSFAGTEAFF. DNA for the CDR3: TGTGCCAGCAGCTTCGCGGGGACTGAAGCTTTCTTT.

The rearrangement uses TRBV12-5 and TRBJ2-3; D not certain. The CDR3 spans 15 residues. From germline, CDR1 is LGHNT and CDR2 FRNRAP. Trimming removed 2 bases at V and 1 base at J, with 10 bases between. CDR3: CASGLFSGGTDTQYF. CDR3 nucleotides: TGTGCTAGTGGTTTGTTTTCAGGCGGCACAGATACGCAGTATTTT.

J is TRBJ1-2 and V is TRBV5-6; D gene ambiguous. Trimming cost V 0 bases and J 2 bases, with 5 bases left between them. Germline V gives CDR1 SGHDT, CDR2 YYEEEE. This CDR3 is built from 13 residues. The CDR3 DNA reads as TGTGCCAGCAGCTTGGTCAAAAACTATGGCTACACCTTC. Translation gives CASSLVKNYGYTF.

CDR3 region: CSASRVVDQPQHF. The CDR3 nucleotides are TGCAGTGCTAGCAGGGTTGTAGATCAGCCCCAGCATTTT. The chain has TRBV20-1 and TRBJ1-5, with a tentative D call TRBD1 (5 bases). This CDR3 has 13 residues. CDR1 is DFQATT and CDR2 is SNEGSKA in the germline V gene (reference sequence). V dropped 3 bases and J dropped 5 bases, with 11 bases sitting between them.

The CDR3 DNA follows: TGTGCCAGCAGTTATTCTAACAGGGGGCGTTCGGGCTATGGCTACACCTTC. It codes for CASSYSNRGRSGYGYTF. This rearrangement joins TRBV6-5 to TRBJ1-2; TRBD1 matches at 9 bases. Germline CDR1 and CDR2: MNHEY and SVGAGI. The CDR3 is made up of 17 amino acids. J lost 4 bases, V lost 3 bases, and 12 bases had no gene match.

This clonotype has only a few counts. The J gene is TRBJ1-1, the V gene TRBV7-9, with D tentatively TRBD1 (5 bases). From germline, CDR1 is SEHNR and CDR2 FQNEAQ (reference sequence). V was cut by 6 bases and J by 2 bases, with 16 bases left in between. The CDR3 contains 15 residues. The CDR3 sequence is CASRSAAWDNTEAFF. CDR3 in DNA: TGTGCCAGCAGGAGTGCCGCGTGGGACAACACTGAAGCTTTCTTT.

This clonotype was seen only a few times. The chain recombines TRBV7-2 with TRBJ2-1; 9 bases agree with TRBD2. There are 16 residues in the CDR3. Germline V gene data show CDR1 as SGHTA and CDR2 as FQGNSA. V gave up 2 bases and J gave up 6 bases; unmatched junction bases: 8. The CDR3, as DNA: TGTGCCAGCAGCTTACGATGGGCGGGGGGGATCAATGAGCAGTTCTTC. Residues: CASSLRWAGGINEQFF.

This clonotype has just a few counts. The chain combines TRBV28 with TRBJ1-1, with D maybe TRBD1 (5 bases). This CDR3 comprises 12 residues. CDR1 and CDR2 from the germline V gene are MDHEN and SYDVKM. With 6 bases removed from V and 7 bases from J, the gap between germline ends came to 12 bases. The CDR3 nucleotides read TGTGCCAGCAGAAAGGGGAGGGGTGAAGCTTTCTTT. Translating it yields CASRKGRGEAFF.